This entry lists 21 T cell receptor beta chains sequenced from one sample in a study of human T cells and chemical hapten exposure. Documented time point: pre-sensitization, week 0. Treatment meaning: therapeutic diphenylcyclopropenone sensitization with weekly scalp DPC. One entry per CDR3 protein, called by TCRdb with MiXCR from the RACE reads. Among 350,000 to 400,000 distinct CDR3 sequences, approximately 5.1% were seen once, and the ten largest hold 2.6%. The sample here was whole blood, taken in connection with sensitization to the hapten diphenylcyclopropenone (DPC). The receptors stem from a woman aged 50 to 60 with alopecia areata. Some clones in this sample may be carry-over from other donors' samples.

The chain couples TRBV20-1 to TRBJ2-1; 9 nucleotides align to TRBD2. The germline gives CDR1 DFQATT, CDR2 SNEGSKA (reference sequence). With 7 bases clipped from V and 0 bases from J, the junction kept 4 bases outside the gene matches. There are 14 residues in the CDR3. CDR3: CSGLAGSSYNEQFF. The CDR3 DNA is TGCAGTGGGCTAGCGGGAAGCTCCTACAATGAGCAGTTCTTC.

This clonotype was detected ten times or more. The genes are TRBV18 and TRBJ1-1, with D possibly TRBD1 on 5 matching bases. CDR3 size: 13 residues. Between the trimmed V and J ends, which lost 3 bases and 6 bases, there was a span of 11 bases. Looked up from germline, CDR1 is KGHSH and CDR2 is LQKENI. In DNA form, the CDR3 reads TGTGCCAGCTCACCGCAGGGTAGCGCTGAAGCTTTCTTT. Residues: CASSPQGSAEAFF.

In this sample, this clonotype turned up many times. V gene TRBV9 combines with J gene TRBJ2-2; the D gene could be TRBD1 or TRBD2 (6 bases each). Deletions cut 0 bases from V and 4 bases from J, with 10 bases between. Germline V gene sequence: CDR1 SGDLS, CDR2 YYNGEE. The CDR3 sequence is 15 residues long. CDR3 sequence (DNA): TGTGCCAGCAGCGTAGTGGGGGGCGTCACCGGGGAGCTGTTTTTT. Protein product: CASSVVGGVTGELFF.

Only a few counts were recorded for this clonotype. This chain connects TRBV27 to TRBJ1-1; D call uncertain. The CDR3 extends over 15 amino acids. CDR1 and CDR2 (germline): MNHEY, SMNVEV (reference sequence). The V and J ends lost 5 bases and 6 bases respectively, with 19 bases between them. The CDR3: CASSPPGAPKAEAFF. The CDR3 coding sequence is TGTGCCAGCAGTCCCCCGGGAGCGCCCAAGGCTGAAGCTTTCTTT.

This clonotype came up a few times. This chain connects TRBV4-1 to TRBJ2-6; unclear D gene. The CDR3 runs to 15 residues. Deletions cut 1 base from V and 1 base from J, with 5 bases between. From germline, CDR1 is MGHRA and CDR2 YSYEKL. The CDR3 is CASSQAQSGANVLTF. The CDR3 DNA sequence: TGCGCCAGCAGCCAAGCACAGTCTGGGGCCAACGTCCTGACTTTC.

This clonotype was observed a few times. The chain couples TRBV27 to TRBJ1-1; TRBD1 might be the D (5 bases). Germline CDR1 MNHEY, CDR2 SMNVEV (reference sequence). Trimming stripped 5 bases from V and 0 bases from J, with 19 bases between. CDR3 size: 17 residues. The CDR3 nucleotides are TGTGCCAGCAGTCCTGGTTGGGGGAGACAGATGAACACTGAAGCTTTCTTT. As protein: CASSPGWGRQMNTEAFF.

This clonotype appeared many times. This rearrangement joins TRBV9 to TRBJ2-3, with no clear D. Germline CDR1 and CDR2: SGDLS and YYNGEE. This CDR3 spans 15 amino acids. V lost 2 bases to trimming and J lost 3 bases, with 13 bases between them. As DNA, the CDR3 is TGTGCCAGCAGCGTTTCTGAGAGGCGAACAGATACGCAGTATTTT. Translated, it gives CASSVSERRTDTQYF.

There are many counts of this clonotype. The DNA of the CDR3 is TGTGCCAGCAGCCCCATGGGACAGCTGAACACTGAAGCTTTCTTT. It translates to CASSPMGQLNTEAFF. V is TRBV3-1 and J is TRBJ1-1, with 7 nucleotides matching TRBD1. Germline V gene sequence: CDR1 LGHDT, CDR2 YNNKEL (reference sequence). After removal of 4 bases from V and 0 bases from J, the junction contained 5 bases not matched to a gene. This CDR3 contains 15 residues. Full variable domain (remainder filled in from reference TRBV3-1 and TRBJ1-1): DTAVSQTPKYLVTQMGNDKSIKCEQNLGHDTMYWYKQDSKKFLKIMFSYNNKELIINETVPNRFSPKSPDKAHLNLHINSLELGDSAVYFCASSPMGQLNTEAFFGQGTRLTVV.

This clonotype has a handful of counts. The chain carries TRBV29-1 and TRBJ2-7, with unresolved D. Looked up from germline, CDR1 is SQVTM and CDR2 is ANQGSEA. Trimming left V 7 bases short and J 1 base short, with 8 bases between. CDR3 length: 11 amino acids. The CDR3 bases are TGCAGCGCCACCCTATCCTACGAGCAGTACTTC. Translating gives CSATLSYEQYF.

This clonotype was recorded at least ten times. The chain links TRBV20-1 to TRBJ1-2; TRBD1 is a possible D gene (6 bases). The CDR3 covers 13 residues. V was trimmed by 5 bases and J by 4 bases, leaving 14 bases between them. Looked up from germline, CDR1 is DFQATT and CDR2 is SNEGSKA (reference sequence). CDR3 sequence: CSAGGGTPYGYTF. For the CDR3, the DNA is TGCAGTGCTGGAGGGGGGACCCCCTATGGCTACACCTTC.

The CDR3 DNA reads as TGTGCCAGCAGCTTGGGACTAGAGACAGATACGCAGTATTTT. It specifies CASSLGLETDTQYF. The chain employs TRBV5-4 and TRBJ2-3; D may be TRBD2 (6 bases). This CDR3 spans 14 amino acids. With 0 bases removed from V and 3 bases from J, the gap between germline ends came to 8 bases. Germline CDR1 SGHNT, CDR2 YYREEE (reference sequence).

The rearrangement uses TRBV29-1 and TRBJ2-3, with D maybe TRBD2 (7 bases). CDR1 is SQVTM, CDR2 ANQGSEA, per germline. The CDR3 has 14 amino acids. The CDR3 bases are TGCATCGTCGGGGGGCGGGGAAGCACAGATACGCAGTATTTT. Its protein product is CIVGGRGSTDTQYF.

This clonotype has a handful of counts. V is TRBV7-9 and J is TRBJ1-6; 7 bases are shared with TRBD1. CDR3 size: 14 residues. With 2 bases clipped from V and 11 bases from J, the junction kept 6 bases outside the gene matches. Germline CDR1 is SEHNR and CDR2 is FQNEAQ (reference sequence). In DNA form, the CDR3 reads TGTGCCAGCAGCTTATGGGACAGCGGGACACCCCTCCACTTT. Translation gives CASSLWDSGTPLHF.

This clonotype was picked up many times. The chain uses TRBV20-1 and TRBJ2-7; 7 bases are a match to TRBD1. Germline V lookup: CDR1 DFQATT, CDR2 SNEGSKA (reference sequence). The CDR3 spans 14 residues. Unmatched junction bases numbered 11, after V lost 3 bases and J lost 6 bases. CDR3 region: CSASVSGTVGEQYF. Here the CDR3 DNA reads TGCAGTGCTAGTGTTTCGGGGACAGTCGGCGAGCAGTACTTC.

This clonotype was seen at least ten times. The V call is TRBV4-2, the J call TRBJ1-2; 9 bases align to TRBD1. Germline CDR1 LGHNA, CDR2 YNFKEQ. V lost 0 bases to trimming and J lost 2 bases; unmatched junction nucleotides: 4. The CDR3 consists of 16 residues. In DNA, the CDR3 is TGTGCCAGCAGCCAAGAAGGTACAGGGGGCAACTATGGCTACACCTTC. It specifies CASSQEGTGGNYGYTF.

The sample holds many counts of this clonotype. The chain couples TRBV7-8 to TRBJ2-1; 12 bases are a match to TRBD2. Germline V gene lookup returns CDR1 SGHVS and CDR2 FQNEAQ. The CDR3 length is 16 residues. The ends lost 3 bases at V and 8 bases at J; junction bases unmatched: 8. CDR3 in DNA: TGTGCCAGCAGCTTCCGGACTAGCGGGACCAAGGATGAGCAGTTCTTC. It is translated as CASSFRTSGTKDEQFF.

In this sample, this clonotype turned up many times. The chain recombines TRBV7-9 with TRBJ2-3; 13 positions match TRBD2. Germline V gene sequence: CDR1 SEHNR, CDR2 FQNEAQ (reference sequence). Unmatched junction bases numbered 7, after V lost 10 bases and J lost 0 bases. The CDR3 extends over 16 amino acids. CDR3 nucleotide sequence: TGTGCCACCGGGACTAGCGGGGCGGTTAGCACAGATACGCAGTATTTT. It is translated as CATGTSGAVSTDTQYF.

This clonotype was detected ten times or more. The chain combines TRBV3-1 with TRBJ1-1; D is undetermined. The CDR3 is 13 amino acids. Germline CDR1 LGHDT, CDR2 YNNKEL (reference sequence). Trimming left V 7 bases short and J 0 bases short, with 9 bases between. The CDR3 nucleotides are TGTGCCAGCAAAGACTTACTGAACACTGAAGCTTTCTTT. Translation gives CASKDLLNTEAFF.

The chain employs TRBV4-2 and TRBJ2-7, with 7 nucleotides matching TRBD1. The V and J ends lost 1 base and 2 bases, in that order; junction bases with no gene match: 14. The CDR3 spans 18 residues. From germline, CDR1 is LGHNA and CDR2 YNFKEQ. The CDR3 DNA is TGTGCCAGCAGCCAAGCCCTATCGACAGGGAGAGGGCCCTACGAGCAGTACTTC. It translates to CASSQALSTGRGPYEQYF.

The chain carries TRBV20-1 and TRBJ1-1, with no clear D. V lost 6 bases and J 0 bases, leaving 14 bases between the germline ends. CDR3 length equals 14 residues. Germline CDR1 DFQATT, CDR2 SNEGSKA (reference sequence). The CDR3 reads CSAPRLALNTEAFF. DNA for the CDR3: TGCAGTGCCCCCCGGTTAGCGCTGAACACTGAAGCTTTCTTT.

The sample holds many counts of this clonotype. This CDR3 is CASRRTLMNTEAFF. CDR3 DNA: TGCGCCAGCAGAAGGACCCTCATGAACACTGAAGCTTTCTTT. The rearrangement joins TRBV5-1 to TRBJ1-1; no definite D call. CDR1 SGHRS and CDR2 YFSETQ come from the germline V gene. V was pared by 5 bases and J by 0 bases, with 11 bases between. There are 14 residues in the CDR3.